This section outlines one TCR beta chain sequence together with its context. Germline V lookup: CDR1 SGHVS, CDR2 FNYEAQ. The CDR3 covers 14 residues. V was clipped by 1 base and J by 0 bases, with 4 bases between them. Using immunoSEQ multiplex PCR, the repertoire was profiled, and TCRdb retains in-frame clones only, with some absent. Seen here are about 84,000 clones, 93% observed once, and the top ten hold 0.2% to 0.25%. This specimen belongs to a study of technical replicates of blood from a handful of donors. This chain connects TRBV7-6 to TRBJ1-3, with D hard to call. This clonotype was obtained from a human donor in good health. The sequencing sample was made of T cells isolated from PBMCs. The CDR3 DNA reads TGTGCCAGCAGCTTAGAGAGCTCTGGAAACACCATATATTTT. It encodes CASSLESSGNTIYF. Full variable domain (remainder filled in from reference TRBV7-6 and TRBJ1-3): GAGVSQSPRYKVTKRGQDVALRCDPISGHVSLYWYRQALGQGPEFLTYFNYEAQQDKSGLPNDRFSAERPEGSISTLTIQRTEQRDSAMYRCASSLESSGNTIYFGEGSWLTVV.